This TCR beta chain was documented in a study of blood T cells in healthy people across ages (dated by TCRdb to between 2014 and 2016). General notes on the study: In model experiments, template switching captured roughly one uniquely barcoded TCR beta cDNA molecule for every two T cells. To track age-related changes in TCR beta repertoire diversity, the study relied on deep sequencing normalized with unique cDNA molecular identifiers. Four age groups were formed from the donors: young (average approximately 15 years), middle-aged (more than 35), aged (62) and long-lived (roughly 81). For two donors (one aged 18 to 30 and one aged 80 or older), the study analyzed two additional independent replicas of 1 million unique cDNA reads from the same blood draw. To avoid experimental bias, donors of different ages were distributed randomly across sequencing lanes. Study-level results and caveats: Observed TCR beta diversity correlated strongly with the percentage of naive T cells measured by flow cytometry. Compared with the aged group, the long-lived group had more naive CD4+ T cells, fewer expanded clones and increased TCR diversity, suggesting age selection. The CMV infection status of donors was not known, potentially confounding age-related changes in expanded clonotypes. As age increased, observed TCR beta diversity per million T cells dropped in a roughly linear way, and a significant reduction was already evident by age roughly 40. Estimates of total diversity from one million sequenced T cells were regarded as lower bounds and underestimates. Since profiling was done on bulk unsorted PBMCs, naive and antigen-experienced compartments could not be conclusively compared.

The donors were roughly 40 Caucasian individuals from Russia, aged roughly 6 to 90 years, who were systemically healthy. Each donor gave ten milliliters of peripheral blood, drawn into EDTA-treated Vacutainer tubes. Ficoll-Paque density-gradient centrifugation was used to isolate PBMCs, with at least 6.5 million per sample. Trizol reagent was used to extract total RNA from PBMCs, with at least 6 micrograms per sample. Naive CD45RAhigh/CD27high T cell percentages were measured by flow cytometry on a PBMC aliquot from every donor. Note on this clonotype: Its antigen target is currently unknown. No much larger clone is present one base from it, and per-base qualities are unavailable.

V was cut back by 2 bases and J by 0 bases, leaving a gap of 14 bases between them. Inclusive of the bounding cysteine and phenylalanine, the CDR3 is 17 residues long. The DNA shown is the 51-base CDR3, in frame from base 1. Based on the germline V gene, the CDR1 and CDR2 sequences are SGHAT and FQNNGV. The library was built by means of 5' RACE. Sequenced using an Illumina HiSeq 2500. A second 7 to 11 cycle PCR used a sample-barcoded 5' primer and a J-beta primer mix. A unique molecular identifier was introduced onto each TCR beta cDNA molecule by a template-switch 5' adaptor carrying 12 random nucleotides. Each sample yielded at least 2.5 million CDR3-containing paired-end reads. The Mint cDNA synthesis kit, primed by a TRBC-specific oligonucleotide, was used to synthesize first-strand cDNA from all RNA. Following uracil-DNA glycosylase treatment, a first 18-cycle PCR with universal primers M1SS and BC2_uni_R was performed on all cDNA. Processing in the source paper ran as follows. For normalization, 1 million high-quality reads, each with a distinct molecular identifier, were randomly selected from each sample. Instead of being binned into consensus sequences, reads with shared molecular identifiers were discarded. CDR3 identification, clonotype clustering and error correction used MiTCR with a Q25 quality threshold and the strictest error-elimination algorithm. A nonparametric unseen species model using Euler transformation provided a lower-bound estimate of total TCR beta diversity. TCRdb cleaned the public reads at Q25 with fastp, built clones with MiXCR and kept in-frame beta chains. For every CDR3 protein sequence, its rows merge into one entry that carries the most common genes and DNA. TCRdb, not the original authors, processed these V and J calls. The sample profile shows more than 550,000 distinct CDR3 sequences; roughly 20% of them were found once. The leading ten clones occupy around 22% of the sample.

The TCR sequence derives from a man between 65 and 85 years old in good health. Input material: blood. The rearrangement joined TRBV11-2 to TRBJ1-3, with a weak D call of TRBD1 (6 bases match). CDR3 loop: CASSLLGHRDSGNTIYF. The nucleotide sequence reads TGTGCCAGCAGCTTATTGGGACACCGGGACTCTGGAAACACCATATATTTT.